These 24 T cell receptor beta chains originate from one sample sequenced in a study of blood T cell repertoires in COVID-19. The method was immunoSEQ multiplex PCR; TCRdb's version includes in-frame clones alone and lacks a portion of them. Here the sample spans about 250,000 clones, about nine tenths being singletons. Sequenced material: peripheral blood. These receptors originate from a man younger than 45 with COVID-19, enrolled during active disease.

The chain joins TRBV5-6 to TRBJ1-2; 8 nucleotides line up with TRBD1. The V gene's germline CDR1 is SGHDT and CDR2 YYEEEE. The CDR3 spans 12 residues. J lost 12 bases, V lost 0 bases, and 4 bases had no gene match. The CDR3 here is CASSLDRTGHTF. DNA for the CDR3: TGTGCCAGCAGCTTGGATCGGACAGGGCACACCTTC.

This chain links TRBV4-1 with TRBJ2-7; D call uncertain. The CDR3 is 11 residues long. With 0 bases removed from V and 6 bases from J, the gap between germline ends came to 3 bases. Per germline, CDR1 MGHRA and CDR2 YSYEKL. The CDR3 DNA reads TGCGCCAGCAGCCAAGACGGCGAGCAGTACTTC. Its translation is CASSQDGEQYF.

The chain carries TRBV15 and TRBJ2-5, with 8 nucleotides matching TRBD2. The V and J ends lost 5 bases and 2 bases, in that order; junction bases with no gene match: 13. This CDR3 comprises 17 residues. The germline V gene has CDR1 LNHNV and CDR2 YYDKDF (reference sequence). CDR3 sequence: CATSPPRAGGQQETQYF. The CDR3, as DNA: TGTGCCACCAGCCCCCCGCGGGCGGGGGGCCAACAAGAGACCCAGTACTTC.

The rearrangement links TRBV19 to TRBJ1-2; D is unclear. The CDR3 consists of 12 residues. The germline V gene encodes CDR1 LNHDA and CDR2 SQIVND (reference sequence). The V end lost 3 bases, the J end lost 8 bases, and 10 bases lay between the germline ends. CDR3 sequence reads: CASSIRDRGYTF. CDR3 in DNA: TGTGCCAGTAGTATCCGGGATCGCGGCTACACCTTC.

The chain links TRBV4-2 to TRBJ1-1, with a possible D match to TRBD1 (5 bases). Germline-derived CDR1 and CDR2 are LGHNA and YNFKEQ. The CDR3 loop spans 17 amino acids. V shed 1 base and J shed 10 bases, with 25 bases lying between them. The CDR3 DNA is TGTGCCAGCAGCCAAGCCGTAAACTCAGGGCTCGGTGCCCGAGCTTTCTTT. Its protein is CASSQAVNSGLGARAFF.

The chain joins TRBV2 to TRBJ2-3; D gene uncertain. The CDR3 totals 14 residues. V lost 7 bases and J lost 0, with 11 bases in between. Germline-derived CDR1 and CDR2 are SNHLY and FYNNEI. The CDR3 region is CASTWSTSTDTQYF. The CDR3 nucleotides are TGTGCCAGCACGTGGTCAACTAGCACAGATACGCAGTATTTT.

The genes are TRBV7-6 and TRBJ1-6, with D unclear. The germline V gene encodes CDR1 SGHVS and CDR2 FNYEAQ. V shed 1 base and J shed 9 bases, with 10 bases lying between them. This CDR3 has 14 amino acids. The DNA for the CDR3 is TGTGCCAGCAGCTTAGGAGTAGAAGCTTCACCCCTCCACTTT. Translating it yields CASSLGVEASPLHF.

CDR3 nucleotide sequence: TGCGCCAGCAGCCAAGGGGGGACAGCCCCTTACGAGCAGTACTTC. Translating it yields CASSQGGTAPYEQYF. The chain uses TRBV4-1 and TRBJ2-7, with TRBD1 matching over 7 bases. V was clipped by 1 base and J by 4 bases; unmatched bases: 7. CDR3 length: 15 residues. Germline lookup yields CDR1 MGHRA and CDR2 YSYEKL.

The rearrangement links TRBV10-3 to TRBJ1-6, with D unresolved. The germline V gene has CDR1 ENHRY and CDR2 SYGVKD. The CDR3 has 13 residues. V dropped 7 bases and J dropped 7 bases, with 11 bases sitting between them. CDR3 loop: CAIKETANSPLHF. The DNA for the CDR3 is TGTGCCATCAAGGAGACCGCCAATTCACCCCTCCACTTT.

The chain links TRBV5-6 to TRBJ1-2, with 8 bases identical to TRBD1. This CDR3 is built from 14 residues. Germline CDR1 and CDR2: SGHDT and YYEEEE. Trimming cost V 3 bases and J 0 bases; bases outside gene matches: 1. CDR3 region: CASSWGQANYGYTF. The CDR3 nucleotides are TGTGCCAGCAGCTGGGGACAGGCTAACTATGGCTACACCTTC.

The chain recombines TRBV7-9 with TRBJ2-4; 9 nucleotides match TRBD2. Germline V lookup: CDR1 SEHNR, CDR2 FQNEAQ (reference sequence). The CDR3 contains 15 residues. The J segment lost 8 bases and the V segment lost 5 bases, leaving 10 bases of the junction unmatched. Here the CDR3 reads CASSDQAGGWDIQYF. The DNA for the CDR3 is TGTGCCAGCAGCGACCAAGCGGGGGGTTGGGACATTCAGTACTTC.

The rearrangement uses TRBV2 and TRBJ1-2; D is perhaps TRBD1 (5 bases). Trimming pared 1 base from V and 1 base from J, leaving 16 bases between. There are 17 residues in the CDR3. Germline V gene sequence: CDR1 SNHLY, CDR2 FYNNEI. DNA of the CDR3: TGTGCCAGCAGTGAAGGGATGACAGACTCATATAACTATGGCTACACCTTC. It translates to CASSEGMTDSYNYGYTF. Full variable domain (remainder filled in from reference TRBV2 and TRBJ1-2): EPEVTQTPSHQVTQMGQEVILRCVPISNHLYFYWYRQILGQKVEFLVSFYNNEISEKSEIFDDQFSVERPDGSNFTLKIRSTKLEDSAMYFCASSEGMTDSYNYGYTFGSGTRLTVV.

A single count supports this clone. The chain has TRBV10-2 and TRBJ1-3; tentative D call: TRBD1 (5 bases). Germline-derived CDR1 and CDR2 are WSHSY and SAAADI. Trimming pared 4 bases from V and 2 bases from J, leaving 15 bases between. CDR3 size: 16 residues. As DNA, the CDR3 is TGCGCCAGCAGTGGCTTCAGGGAAACTGCTGGAAACACCATATATTTT. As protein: CASSGFRETAGNTIYF.

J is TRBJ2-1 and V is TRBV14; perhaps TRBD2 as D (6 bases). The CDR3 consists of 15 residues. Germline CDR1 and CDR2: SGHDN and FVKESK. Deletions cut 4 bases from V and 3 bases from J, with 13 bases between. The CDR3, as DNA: TGTGCCAGCAGCCCCCCGGGACTCTTCTACAATGAGCAGTTCTTC. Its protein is CASSPPGLFYNEQFF.

The CDR3 is CASSQMEADTQYF. The CDR3 DNA follows: TGCGCCAGCAGCCAAATGGAGGCAGATACGCAGTATTTT. The chain recombines TRBV4-1 with TRBJ2-3; D perhaps matches TRBD2 (5 bases). CDR3 length: 13 amino acids. Per germline, CDR1 MGHRA and CDR2 YSYEKL. The ends were cut back, 2 bases at V and 4 bases at J, with 7 bases in the middle.

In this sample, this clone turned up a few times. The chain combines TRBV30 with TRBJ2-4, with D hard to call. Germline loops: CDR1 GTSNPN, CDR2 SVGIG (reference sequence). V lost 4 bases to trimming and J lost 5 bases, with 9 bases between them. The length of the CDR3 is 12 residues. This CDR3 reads CAWISAENIQYF. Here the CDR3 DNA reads TGTGCCTGGATCAGTGCGGAAAACATTCAGTACTTC. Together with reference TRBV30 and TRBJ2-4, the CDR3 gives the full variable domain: SQTIHQWPATLVQPVGSPLSLECTVEGTSNPNLYWYRQAAGRGLQLLFYSVGIGQISSEVPQNLSASRPQDRQFILSSKKLLLSDSGFYLCAWISAENIQYFGAGTRLSVL.

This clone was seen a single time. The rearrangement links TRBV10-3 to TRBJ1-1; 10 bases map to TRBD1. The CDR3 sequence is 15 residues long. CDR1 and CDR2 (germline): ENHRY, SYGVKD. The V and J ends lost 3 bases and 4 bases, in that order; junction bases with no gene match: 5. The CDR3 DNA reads TGTGCCATCAGTGATGGGGGGACAGGGGCCACTGAAGCTTTCTTT. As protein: CAISDGGTGATEAFF.

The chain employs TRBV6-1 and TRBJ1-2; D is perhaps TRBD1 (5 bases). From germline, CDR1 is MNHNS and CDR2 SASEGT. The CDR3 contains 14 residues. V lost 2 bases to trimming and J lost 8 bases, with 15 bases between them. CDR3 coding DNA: TGTGCCAGCAGTGAACGATTCTTGGGGGGGGGCTACACCTTC. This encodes CASSERFLGGGYTF.

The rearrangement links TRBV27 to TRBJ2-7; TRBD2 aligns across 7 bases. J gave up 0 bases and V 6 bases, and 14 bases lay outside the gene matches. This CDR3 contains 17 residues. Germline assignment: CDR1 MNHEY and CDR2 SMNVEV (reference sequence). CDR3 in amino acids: CASSPLGGTPSSYEQYF. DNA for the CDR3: TGTGCCAGCAGCCCCCTGGGGGGGACTCCGAGCTCCTACGAGCAGTACTTC.

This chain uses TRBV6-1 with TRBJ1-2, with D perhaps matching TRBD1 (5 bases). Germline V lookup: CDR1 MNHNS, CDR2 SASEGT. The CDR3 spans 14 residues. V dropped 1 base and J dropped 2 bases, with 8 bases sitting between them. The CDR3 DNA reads TGTGCCAGCAGTGAAGTGGGGCCCAACTATGGCTACACCTTC. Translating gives CASSEVGPNYGYTF.

The CDR3 DNA reads TGTGCCAGCTCACCTGGGCAGGGGGCCTTGAACACTGAAGCTTTCTTT. Translation: CASSPGQGALNTEAFF. The chain links TRBV18 to TRBJ1-1; 8 nucleotides align to TRBD1. The germline CDR1 and CDR2 sequences are KGHSH and LQKENI. This CDR3 has 16 amino acids. V lost 3 bases and J lost 0; bases outside the gene matches: 6.

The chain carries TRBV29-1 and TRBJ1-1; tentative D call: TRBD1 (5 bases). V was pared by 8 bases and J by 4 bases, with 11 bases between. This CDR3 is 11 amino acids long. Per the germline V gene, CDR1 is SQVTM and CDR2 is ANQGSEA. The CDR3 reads CSYLQGTEAFF. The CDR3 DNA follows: TGCAGCTATCTCCAGGGCACTGAAGCTTTCTTT.

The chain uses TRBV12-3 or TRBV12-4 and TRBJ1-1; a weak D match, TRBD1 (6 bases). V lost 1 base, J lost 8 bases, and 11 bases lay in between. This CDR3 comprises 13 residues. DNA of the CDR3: TGTGCCAGCAGTTTAGGACAGGTTGAGGAAGCTTTCTTT. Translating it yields CASSLGQVEEAFF.

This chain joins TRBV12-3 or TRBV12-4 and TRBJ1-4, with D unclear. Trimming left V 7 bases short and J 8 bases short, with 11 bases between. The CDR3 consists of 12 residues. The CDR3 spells CASTLDLEKLFF. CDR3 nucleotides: TGTGCCAGCACCCTAGATCTCGAAAAACTGTTTTTT.